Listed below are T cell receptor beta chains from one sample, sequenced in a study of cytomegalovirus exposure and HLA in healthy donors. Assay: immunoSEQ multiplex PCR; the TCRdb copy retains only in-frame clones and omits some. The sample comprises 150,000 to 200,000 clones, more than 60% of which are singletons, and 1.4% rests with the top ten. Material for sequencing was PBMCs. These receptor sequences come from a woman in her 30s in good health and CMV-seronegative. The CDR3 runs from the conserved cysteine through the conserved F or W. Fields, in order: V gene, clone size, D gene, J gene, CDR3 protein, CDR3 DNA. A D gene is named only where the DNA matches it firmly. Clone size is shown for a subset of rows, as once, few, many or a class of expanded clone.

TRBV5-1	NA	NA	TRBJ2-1	CASSLGGVGSYNEQFF	TGCGCCAGCAGCTTGGGCGGGGTCGGCTCCTACAATGAGCAGTTCTTC
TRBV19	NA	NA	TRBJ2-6	CATAARVNSGANVLTF	TGTGCCACCGCTGCCAGGGTTAACTCTGGGGCCAACGTCCTGACTTTC
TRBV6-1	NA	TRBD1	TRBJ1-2	CASSQQGAKNYGYTF	TGTGCCAGCAGCCAACAGGGGGCGAAGAACTATGGCTACACCTTC
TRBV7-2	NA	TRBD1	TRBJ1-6	CASSALTGRNSPLHF	TGTGCCAGCAGCGCTCTGACAGGGAGGAATTCACCCCTCCACTTT
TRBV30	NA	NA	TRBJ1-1	CAWAQGRNTEAFF	TGTGCCTGGGCCCAAGGGAGGAACACTGAAGCTTTCTTT
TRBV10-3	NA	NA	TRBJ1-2	CAISEFLGDYGYTF	TGTGCCATCAGTGAGTTCCTGGGAGACTATGGCTACACCTTC
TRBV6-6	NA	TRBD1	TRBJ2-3	CASSPRDRGTDTQYF	TGTGCCAGCAGCCCCCGGGACAGGGGCACTGATACGCAGTATTTT
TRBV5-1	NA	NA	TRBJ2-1	CASSTTLTARNEQFF	TGCGCCAGCAGCACTACACTGACTGCTCGGAATGAGCAGTTCTTC
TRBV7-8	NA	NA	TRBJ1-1	CASSRSPRTVNTEAFF	TGTGCCAGCAGCCGTAGTCCACGGACAGTGAACACTGAAGCTTTCTTT
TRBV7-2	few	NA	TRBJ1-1	CASSFAENTEAFF	TGTGCCAGCAGCTTTGCAGAGAACACTGAAGCTTTCTTT
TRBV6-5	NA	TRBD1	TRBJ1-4	CASRPTGGGEKLFF	TGTGCCAGCAGGCCGACAGGGGGAGGTGAAAAACTGTTTTTT
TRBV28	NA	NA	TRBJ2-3	CASRQTAIDTQYF	TGTGCCAGCAGACAGACGGCTATCGATACGCAGTATTTT
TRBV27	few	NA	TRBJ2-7	CASSSRPGRGDSYEQYF	TGTGCCAGCAGTTCACGTCCGGGCAGGGGCGACTCCTACGAGCAGTACTTC
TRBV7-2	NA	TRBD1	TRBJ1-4	CASSFGGTARGEKLFF	TGTGCCAGCAGCTTTGGGGGGACAGCCAGGGGTGAAAAACTGTTTTTT
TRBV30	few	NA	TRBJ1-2	CAWVDNNYGYTF	TGTGCCTGGGTAGACAATAACTATGGCTACACCTTC
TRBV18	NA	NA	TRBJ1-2	CASSPLGGNGYTF	TGTGCCAGCTCACCACTTGGGGGCAATGGCTACACCTTC
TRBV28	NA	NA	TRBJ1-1	CASISTWGRSGNTEAFF	TGTGCCAGCATTAGTACTTGGGGGCGCTCGGGGAACACTGAAGCTTTCTTT
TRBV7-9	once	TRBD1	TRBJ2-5	CASSLDRAQETQYF	TGTGCCAGCAGCCTCGACAGGGCCCAAGAGACCCAGTACTTC
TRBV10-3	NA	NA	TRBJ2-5	CAVRTEQETQYF	TGTGCCGTCAGGACGGAGCAAGAGACCCAGTACTTC
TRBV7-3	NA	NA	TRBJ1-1	CASSLTGIATEAFF	TGTGCCAGCAGTCTTACAGGAATTGCGACTGAAGCTTTCTTT
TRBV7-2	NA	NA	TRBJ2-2	CASSSNGQHTGELFF	TGTGCCAGCAGTTCCAACGGACAGCACACCGGGGAGCTGTTTTTT
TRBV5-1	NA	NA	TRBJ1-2	CASSLDPGGEGYTF	TGCGCCAGCAGCTTGGATCCGGGAGGGGAAGGCTACACCTTC
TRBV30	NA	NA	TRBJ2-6	CAWSAPLSSSGANGLTF	TGTGCCTGGAGTGCACCACTCTCAAGCTCTGGGGCCAACGGCCTGACTTTC
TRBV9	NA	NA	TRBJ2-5	CASSVGAGRGQETQYF	TGTGCCAGCAGCGTAGGCGCGGGGCGGGGCCAAGAGACCCAGTACTTC
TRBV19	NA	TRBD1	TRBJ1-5	CASSPGQGSNQPQHF	TGTGCCAGCTCCCCCGGACAGGGGAGCAATCAGCCCCAGCATTTT
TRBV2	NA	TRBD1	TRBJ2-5	CANGKDREETQYF	TGTGCCAATGGAAAGGACAGGGAAGAGACCCAGTACTTC
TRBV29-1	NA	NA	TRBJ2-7	CSGRDTLEQYF	TGCAGCGGCCGGGACACCCTCGAGCAGTACTTC
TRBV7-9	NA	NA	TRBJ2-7	CASSLVGAYEQYF	TGTGCCAGCAGCTTAGTAGGGGCCTACGAGCAGTACTTC
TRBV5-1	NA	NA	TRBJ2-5	CASTPTGIQETQYF	TGCGCCAGCACCCCCACGGGGATCCAGGAGACCCAGTACTTC
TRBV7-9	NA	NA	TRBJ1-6	CSSSFNSGPGGSSPLHF	TGTTCCAGCAGCTTCAACTCTGGGCCGGGAGGGAGTTCACCCCTCCACTTT
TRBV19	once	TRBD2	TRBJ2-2	CASNAIGGFTGELFF	TGTGCCAGTAACGCGATCGGGGGGTTCACCGGGGAGCTGTTTTTT
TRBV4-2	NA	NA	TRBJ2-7	CASSGGLPPYEQYF	TGTGCCAGCAGCGGGGGACTCCCACCCTACGAGCAGTACTTC
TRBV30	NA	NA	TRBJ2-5	CAWNIQETQYF	TGTGCCTGGAACATCCAAGAGACCCAGTACTTC
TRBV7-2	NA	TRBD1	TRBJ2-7	CASSSNAGTAYEQYF	TGTGCCAGCAGCTCAAATGCCGGGACAGCCTACGAGCAGTACTTC
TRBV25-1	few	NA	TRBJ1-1	CASIRGTEAFF	TGTGCCAGCATACGGGGTACTGAAGCTTTCTTT
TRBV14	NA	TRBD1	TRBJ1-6	CASSPDRRSPLHF	TGTGCCAGCAGCCCGGACAGGCGGTCACCCCTCCACTTT
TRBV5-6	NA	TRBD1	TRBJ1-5	CASSLEGASRSQHF	TGTGCCAGCAGCTTGGAGGGGGCCTCGAGGTCCCAGCATTTT
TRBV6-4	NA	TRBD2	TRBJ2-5	CASSAASGPKETQYF	TGTGCCAGCTCCGCGGCTAGCGGGCCGAAAGAGACCCAGTACTTC
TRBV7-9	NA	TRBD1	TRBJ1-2	CAGGQGYGYTF	TGTGCCGGGGGACAGGGTTACGGCTACACCTTC
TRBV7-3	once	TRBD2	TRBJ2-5	CASGTSGEETQYF	TGTGCCAGCGGAACTAGCGGCGAAGAGACCCAGTACTTC
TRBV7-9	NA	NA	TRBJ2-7	CSSSSLGARRTYEQYF	TGTTCCAGCAGCTCCCTGGGGGCCCGCCGGACCTACGAGCAGTACTTC